This passage covers 3 T cell receptor beta chains from one sample sequenced in a study of response to subunit inactivated influenza vaccine. TCRdb called the RT-PCR reads again in MiXCR, with one record for every CDR3 protein. This table has 860,000 or so distinct CDR3 sequences, less than 25% appearing once. The source was PBMCs from blood, collected around 5 days after vaccination. These TCRs come from a man aged 45-65 years who received an inactivated influenza vaccine.

In its sample, this clonotype was seen a few times. The rearrangement links TRBV5-5 to TRBJ2-2; 8 bases agree with TRBD1. Germline CDR1 SGHKS, CDR2 YYEKEE (reference sequence). The V segment lost 0 bases and the J segment 7 bases; nucleotides outside the gene matches: 8. This CDR3 spans 16 amino acids. CDR3 in amino acids: CASSLAAGGFVGELFF. DNA for the CDR3: TGTGCCAGCAGCTTGGCCGCAGGGGGCTTTGTCGGGGAGCTGTTTTTT.

The chain couples TRBV3-1 to TRBJ2-1; 11 nucleotides align to TRBD1. Germline CDR1 is LGHDT and CDR2 is YNNKEL (reference sequence). The trim removed 8 bases at V and 8 bases at J, leaving 14 bases unmatched. The CDR3 consists of 16 residues. CDR3 loop: CASRSRRTGGFDEQFF. Written as DNA, the CDR3 is TGTGCCAGCCGCAGCCGGAGGACAGGGGGCTTCGATGAGCAGTTCTTC.

The rearrangement uses TRBV28 and TRBJ2-1, with 9 bases lining up with TRBD1. This CDR3 is 13 amino acids long. J was trimmed by 10 bases and V by 6 bases; bases with no gene match: 7. CDR1 and CDR2 from the germline V gene are MDHEN and SYDVKM. CDR3 residues: CASRQGAEGEQFF. DNA for the CDR3: TGTGCCAGCAGACAGGGGGCAGAAGGGGAGCAGTTCTTC. The full variable domain, in which reference TRBV28 and TRBJ2-1 provide the parts outside the CDR3, is DVKVTQSSRYLVKRTGEKVFLECVQDMDHENMFWYRQDPGLGLRLIYFSYDVKMKEKGDIPEGYSVSREKKERFSLILESASTNQTSMYLCASRQGAEGEQFFGPGTRLTVL.